This TCR beta chain comes out of a study of T cells in Graves' hyperthyroidism and ophthalmopathy. Overall study context: Blood from the periphery was taken at initial diagnosis, before any treatment.

Out of about 10 ml of fresh peripheral blood came the PBMCs. There are 15 residues in the CDR3. Trimming left V 1 base short and J 2 bases short, with 11 bases between. Germline V gene data show CDR1 as SGHVS and CDR2 as FQNEAQ. This clonotype was counted a few times. Its specificity is not known. Whole-study results and caveats: Most thyroid clonotypes expanded above 0.001 appeared in blood too.

The source material, RNA transcripts, was used to amplify TCR beta CDR3 regions. HTBI primers were the set used in a first-round RT-PCR of the TCR CDR3. TCRdb recomputed calls from the multiplex PCR reads with MiXCR, one row per CDR3 protein. The table shows fewer than 450,000 distinct CDR3 sequences, with roughly a sixth occurring only once. This TCR was recovered from a woman in her thirties with Graves' hyperthyroidism that later progressed to Graves' ophthalmopathy. The chain couples TRBV7-8 to TRBJ1-2; D remains unclear. The sample consisted of blood. For the CDR3, the DNA is TGTGCCAGCAGCTTAGTTGGCGGGCTGAACTATGGCTACACCTTC. Its translation is CASSLVGGLNYGYTF.